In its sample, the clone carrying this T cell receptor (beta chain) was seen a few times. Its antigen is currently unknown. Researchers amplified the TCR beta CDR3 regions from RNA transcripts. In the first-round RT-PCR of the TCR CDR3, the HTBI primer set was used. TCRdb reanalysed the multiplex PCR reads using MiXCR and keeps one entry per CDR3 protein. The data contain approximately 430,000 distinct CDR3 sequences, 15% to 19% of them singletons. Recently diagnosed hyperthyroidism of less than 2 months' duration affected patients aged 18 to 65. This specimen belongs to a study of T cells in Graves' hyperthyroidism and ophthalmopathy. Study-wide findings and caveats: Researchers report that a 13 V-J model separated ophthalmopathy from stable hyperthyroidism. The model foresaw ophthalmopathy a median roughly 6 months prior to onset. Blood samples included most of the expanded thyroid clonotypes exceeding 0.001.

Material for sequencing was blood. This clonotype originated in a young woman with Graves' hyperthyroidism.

Here the CDR3 DNA reads TGTGCCACCAGCAGGGACAGGGTTCGCCAGCCCCAGCATTTT. Translating it yields CATSRDRVRQPQHF. The chain uses TRBV15 and TRBJ1-5; 8 positions match TRBD1. Germline CDR1 reads LNHNV; CDR2 reads YYDKDF (reference sequence). The CDR3 extends over 14 amino acids. Trimming cost V 3 bases and J 7 bases; bases outside gene matches: 5.